A selection of T cell receptor beta chains follows, all from one sample in a study of blood T cell repertoires in COVID-19. Sequenced by immunoSEQ multiplex PCR; TCRdb stores in-frame clones only, minus some. This table holds fewer than 600,000 clones, roughly 87% found once. The specimen was peripheral blood. The receptors stem from a man aged 18 to 35 with COVID-19, enrolled during active disease. CDR3s leave out the opening cysteine and the closing phenylalanine or tryptophan. Expanded clones are given a class, and other clones once, few, many or no size at all.

abundance	v_gene	j_gene	len	CDR3aa
-	TRBV2	TRBJ2-7	14	ASSETNWQGDYEQY
-	TRBV2	TRBJ2-7	13	ASNNPVSAPYEQY
-	TRBV4-1	TRBJ2-2	15	ASSQDLGQADTGELF
-	TRBV7-2	TRBJ2-4	12	ASSLMRGLNIQY
-	TRBV5-5	TRBJ1-2	14	ASSLAWGQGGDGYT
-	TRBV18	TRBJ2-5	11	ASSVQGRETQY
-	TRBV19	TRBJ1-1	13	ASSIGRGSNTEAF
-	TRBV27	TRBJ2-3	15	ASSLFGVAGVADTQY
-	TRBV6-5	TRBJ2-7	12	ASSFRGRGHEQY
-	TRBV6-5	TRBJ1-2	10	ATQSGNYGYT
many	TRBV28	TRBJ2-7	12	ASSSSQGAREQY
few	TRBV5-1	TRBJ1-1	12	ASSPRLENTEAF
-	TRBV14	TRBJ2-7	10	ASSQSSYEQY
-	TRBV18	TRBJ1-1	14	ASSSLADRGNTEAF
few	TRBV5-1	TRBJ1-2	13	ASSSSDGMRSGYT
once	TRBV5-4	TRBJ2-1	13	ASSLARGPRNEQF
-	TRBV30	TRBJ2-2	14	AWSVLRGSFAGELF
-	TRBV30	TRBJ2-7	10	AWSGETYEQY
-	TRBV6-5	TRBJ1-5	10	APTGTDWPQH
few	TRBV14	TRBJ1-2	11	ASSPGLYYGYT
-	TRBV7-2	TRBJ2-3	14	ASSLTGGLFPDTQY
few	TRBV25-1	TRBJ2-5	14	ASSDDMGQEQETQY
-	TRBV3-1/TRBV3-2	TRBJ1-2	14	ASSQASTGGVNGYT
-	TRBV5-4	TRBJ2-7	13	ASSLGASGAYEQY
few	TRBV6-4	TRBJ2-2	12	ASSEAGGAGELF
-	TRBV4-1	TRBJ2-7	14	ASSQGLTAANYEQY
-	TRBV27	TRBJ2-6	15	ASSLSRQGTGANVLT
-	TRBV7-6	TRBJ1-6	12	ASSPQGGNSPLH
-	TRBV5-4	TRBJ2-3	12	ASSYGGSGDTQY
-	TRBV6-5	TRBJ2-2	13	ASTGDRAGSGELF
-	TRBV5-6	TRBJ2-5	11	ASSLSRGETQY
-	TRBV19	TRBJ1-5	12	ATGSGTGGQPQH
once	TRBV27	TRBJ2-5	15	ASSLKGLAGEQETQY
-	TRBV6-5	TRBJ2-7	12	ASSYSGTGDEQY
-	TRBV2	TRBJ2-2	11	ASRRLVGGELF
-	TRBV18	TRBJ2-1	13	ASSPTGGSYNEQF
-	TRBV7-9	TRBJ2-5	12	ASSRGDSQETQY
once	TRBV7-9	TRBJ2-5	10	ASSRDQETQY
-	TRBV7-3	TRBJ2-5	11	ASSFGPRGTQY
-	TRBV6-5	TRBJ2-5	9	ASSSRRTQY
-	TRBV6-5	TRBJ2-3	11	ASIAGGTDTQY
-	TRBV29-1	TRBJ2-5	12	SVVGSSGGETQY
-	TRBV3-1/TRBV3-2	TRBJ2-3	11	ASSQEYSGVQY
-	TRBV27	TRBJ2-2	12	ASSSQGATGELF
-	TRBV10-2	TRBJ2-3	14	ASSGWGGATTDTQY
-	TRBV7-2	TRBJ2-5	12	ASSLAGRGETQY
-	TRBV11-1	TRBJ2-5	14	ASSFRTGGAGETQY
-	TRBV21-1	TRBJ2-7	12	ASSTLQGMYEQY
-	TRBV4-2	TRBJ2-7	13	ASSQAELAGYEQY
-	TRBV5-6	TRBJ2-1	12	ATQPGLASDEQF
-	TRBV9	TRBJ1-2	13	ASSVAGELNYGYT
-	TRBV11-2	TRBJ2-6	13	ASSRGSSGANVLT
-	TRBV19	TRBJ2-7	11	ASRFGGAYEQY
-	TRBV25-1	TRBJ1-5	11	ASSERENQPQH
-	TRBV10-1	TRBJ2-5	18	ANNRPPESIAGGREETQY
-	TRBV18	TRBJ2-1	13	ASSPPGRGLHEQF
-	TRBV5-1	TRBJ2-7	12	ASSLWTGGGEQY